This T cell receptor (beta chain) was observed in a study of neoadjuvant anti-PD-1 for oral cavity cancer. On the study more broadly: Patients without progression got a fourth dose around day 43.

As to time point: after neoadjuvant nivolumab, at surgical resection. Trimming cost V 2 bases and J 4 bases, with 22 bases left between them. This CDR3 has 18 amino acids. PBMC libraries mostly used roughly 480 ng of input genomic DNA, with six replicates per sample. Profiled with immunoSEQ multiplex PCR; TCRdb holds only in-frame clones, not every one. The table records 8,000 to 10,000 clones, 50% to 70% of them present only once. The material was PBMCs, obtained after nivolumab (anti-PD-1) treatment. The J gene is TRBJ2-3, the V gene TRBV23-1; D may be TRBD2 (6 bases). TRBV23-1 counts as an open reading frame of uncertain function. This TCR was recovered from a person aged 35-79 years with oral cavity squamous cell carcinoma. This CDR3 is CASSQTPKEGNPPDTQYF. As DNA, the CDR3 is TGCGCCAGCAGTCAAACCCCCAAGGAGGGGAACCCCCCAGATACGCAGTATTTT.